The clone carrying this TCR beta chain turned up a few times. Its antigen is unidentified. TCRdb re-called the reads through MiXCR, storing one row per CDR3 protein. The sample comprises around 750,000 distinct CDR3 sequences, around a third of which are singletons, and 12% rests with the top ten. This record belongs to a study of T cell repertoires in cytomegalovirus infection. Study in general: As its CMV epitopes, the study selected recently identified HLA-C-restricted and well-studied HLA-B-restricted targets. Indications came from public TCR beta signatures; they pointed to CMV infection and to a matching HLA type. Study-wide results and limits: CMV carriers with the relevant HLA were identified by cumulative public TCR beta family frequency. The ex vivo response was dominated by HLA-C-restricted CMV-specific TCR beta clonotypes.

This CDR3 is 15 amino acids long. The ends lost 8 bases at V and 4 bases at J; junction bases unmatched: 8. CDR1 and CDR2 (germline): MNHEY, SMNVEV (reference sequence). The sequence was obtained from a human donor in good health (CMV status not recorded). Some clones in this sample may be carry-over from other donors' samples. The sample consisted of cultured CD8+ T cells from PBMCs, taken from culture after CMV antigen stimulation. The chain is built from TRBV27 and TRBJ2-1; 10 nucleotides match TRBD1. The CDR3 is CASRGGDRGYNEQFF. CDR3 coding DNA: TGTGCCAGCCGGGGGGGGGACAGGGGTTACAATGAGCAGTTCTTC.